One and the same sample provided the 25 T cell receptor beta chains below, sequenced in a study of blood T cells in healthy people across ages. A sample-barcoded 5' primer and a J-beta primer mix were used in a second PCR of roughly 7 to 12 cycles. TCRdb reprocessed the 5' RACE reads with MiXCR, giving one entry per CDR3 protein. The profile covers some 1,000,000 distinct CDR3 sequences, with 20% to 25% appearing a single time and around 0.75% taken by the ten largest. The data were also submitted as part of a second study, on T cells of mothers and their children.

Sequenced material: blood. Receptor source: a girl under 10 years old in good health.

The chain carries TRBV12-3 or TRBV12-4 and TRBJ2-1, with D possibly being TRBD2 (6 bases). The CDR3 runs 14 residues. Trimming pared 5 bases from V and 6 bases from J, leaving 14 bases between. For the CDR3, the DNA is TGTGCCAGCAGTGTCTCGGGGGTCGGCAATGAGCAGTTCTTC. The encoded protein is CASSVSGVGNEQFF.

The chain recombines TRBV6-1 with TRBJ2-7, with D perhaps TRBD1 or TRBD2 (6 bases each). Trimming pared 3 bases from V and 1 base from J, leaving 10 bases between. This CDR3 has 14 amino acids. CDR1 and CDR2 from the germline V gene are MNHNS and SASEGT. CDR3 region: CASSEQGTSYEQYF. Here the CDR3 DNA reads TGTGCCAGCAGTGAGCAGGGGACTTCCTACGAGCAGTACTTC.

The J gene is TRBJ2-1, the V gene TRBV15; TRBD2 matches at 11 bases. This CDR3 region has 20 residues. Germline-derived CDR1 and CDR2 are LNHNV and YYDKDF (reference sequence). V dropped 3 bases and J dropped 3; count of bases not matched to a gene: 16. The CDR3 bases are TGTGCCACCAGCAGGAGGACGTCCGGGACTAGCGGTCCTGGCTACAATGAGCAGTTCTTC. It specifies CATSRRTSGTSGPGYNEQFF. The variable domain in full, completed from reference TRBV15 and TRBJ2-1, reads DAMVIQNPRYQVTQFGKPVTLSCSQTLNHNVMYWYQQKSSQAPKLLFHYYDKDFNNEADTPDNFQSRRPNTSFCFLDIRSPGLGDTAMYLCATSRRTSGTSGPGYNEQFFGPGTRLTVL.

The chain joins TRBV19 to TRBJ2-1; D tentatively reads TRBD1 or TRBD2 (5 bases each). Trimming stripped 8 bases from V and 6 bases from J, with 14 bases between. CDR3 length: 13 amino acids. Germline V gene sequence: CDR1 LNHDA, CDR2 SQIVND (reference sequence). CDR3 region: CASRRDPFNEQFF. For the CDR3, the DNA is TGTGCCAGTCGCCGGGACCCGTTCAATGAGCAGTTCTTC.

This clonotype was counted between two and nine times. The chain uses TRBV24-1 and TRBJ2-2; D not resolved. The ends were cut back, 4 bases at V and 0 bases at J, with 5 bases in the middle. Germline lookup yields CDR1 KGHDR and CDR2 SFDVKD. This CDR3 is built from 14 residues. The CDR3 region has the DNA TGTGCCACCAGTGACCGGTCGAACACCGGGGAGCTGTTTTTT. Translation gives CATSDRSNTGELFF.

CDR3 loop: CASSLEVQDDTQYF. CDR3 sequence (DNA): TGCGCCAGCAGCTTGGAAGTACAGGACGATACGCAGTATTTT. This sequence joins TRBV5-1 and TRBJ2-3, with D perhaps TRBD1 (5 bases). From germline, CDR1 is SGHRS and CDR2 YFSETQ. V lost 0 bases and J 6 bases, leaving 11 bases between the germline ends. CDR3 length: 14 amino acids.

This clonotype turned up a few times. The rearrangement joins TRBV7-9 to TRBJ2-4; D not certain. This CDR3 has 15 residues. V was shortened by 0 bases and J by 6 bases, with 12 bases between the two germline ends. Looked up from germline, CDR1 is SEHNR and CDR2 is FQNEAQ (reference sequence). The CDR3 loop reads CASSLAPPERNIQYF. The CDR3 nucleotides read TGTGCCAGCAGCTTAGCCCCGCCTGAAAGAAACATTCAGTACTTC. The full variable domain, completed using reference TRBV7-9 and TRBJ2-4, is DTGVSQNPRHKITKRGQNVTFRCDPISEHNRLYWYRQTLGQGPEFLTYFQNEAQLEKSRLLSDRFSAERPKGSFSTLEIQRTEQGDSAMYLCASSLAPPERNIQYFGAGTRLSVL.

This chain uses TRBV9 with TRBJ2-5; D unresolved. Trimming stripped 1 base from V and 5 bases from J, with 15 bases between. CDR1 is SGDLS, CDR2 YYNGEE, per germline. The CDR3 extends over 15 amino acids. The CDR3 loop reads CASSVLGTPMETQYF. As DNA, the CDR3 is TGTGCCAGCAGCGTACTCGGCACCCCGATGGAGACCCAGTACTTC.

This clonotype was found a few times. The chain combines TRBV4-2 with TRBJ2-1; 8 bases line up with TRBD2. CDR1 is LGHNA, CDR2 YNFKEQ, per germline. V was pared by 0 bases and J by 2 bases, with 6 bases of the junction left unmatched. There are 17 residues in the CDR3. As DNA, the CDR3 is TGTGCCAGCAGCCAAGAATCGGGACTAGGGGCCTACAATGAGCAGTTCTTC. This translates into CASSQESGLGAYNEQFF.

Many counts were recorded for this clonotype. The V call is TRBV7-2, the J call TRBJ2-6; D not resolved. Germline V gives CDR1 SGHTA, CDR2 FQGNSA. The CDR3 contains 14 residues. V was shortened by 5 bases and J by 4 bases, with 9 bases between the two germline ends. Written as DNA, the CDR3 is TGTGCCAGCAGCCCCTCGCCCGGGGCCAACGTCCTGACTTTC. Its protein product is CASSPSPGANVLTF.

This clonotype was seen a handful of times. V is TRBV9 and J is TRBJ1-4, with a tentative D call TRBD1 (6 bases). The ends were cut back, 3 bases at V and 13 bases at J, with 16 bases in the middle. The CDR3 loop spans 13 amino acids. Germline lookup yields CDR1 SGDLS and CDR2 YYNGEE. The CDR3: CASSEEGRGPLFF. The CDR3 bases are TGTGCCAGCAGCGAAGAGGGCAGGGGACCACTGTTTTTT.

The chain has TRBV5-6 and TRBJ2-7, with TRBD2 matching over 9 bases. This CDR3 is built from 18 residues. V shed 4 bases, J shed 0 bases, and the junction held 14 bases outside the gene matches. Germline CDR1 is SGHDT and CDR2 is YYEEEE. The DNA of the CDR3 is TGTGCCAGCAGCGCAGGACTAAGCGGGAGGACGAGCTCCTACGAGCAGTACTTC. Protein sequence: CASSAGLSGRTSSYEQYF.

This clonotype was observed a few times. The CDR3 DNA sequence: TGTGCCAGCAGTTTATTCAGGGATGGCTACACCTTC. It yields the protein CASSLFRDGYTF. The genes are TRBV6-6 and TRBJ1-2; D possibly corresponds to TRBD1 (5 bases). Germline V gene sequence: CDR1 MNHNY, CDR2 SVGAGI (reference sequence). This CDR3 comprises 12 residues. V lost 4 bases and J lost 6, with 9 bases in between.

The genes are TRBV5-4 and TRBJ2-2; D may correspond to TRBD1 or TRBD2 (5 bases each). V lost 7 bases and J 0 bases, leaving 13 bases between the germline ends. Germline V lookup: CDR1 SGHNT, CDR2 YYREEE (reference sequence). CDR3 length: 15 amino acids. The CDR3 coding sequence is TGTGCCAGCGGCCTGGGGGAACCGAACACCGGGGAGCTGTTTTTT. As protein: CASGLGEPNTGELFF.

This clonotype was recorded at least ten times. The chain carries TRBV29-1 and TRBJ2-7; weak D call: TRBD1 (5 bases). Germline-derived CDR1 and CDR2 are SQVTM and ANQGSEA. The CDR3 is made up of 12 amino acids. V gave up 3 bases and J gave up 4 bases, with 10 bases separating them. This chain's CDR3 is CSVEGQGYEQYF. CDR3 sequence (DNA): TGCAGCGTTGAGGGCCAGGGTTACGAGCAGTACTTC.

The chain combines TRBV28 with TRBJ2-1, with a weak D call TRBD2 (5 bases). CDR3 length: 16 residues. Germline CDR1 reads MDHEN; CDR2 reads SYDVKM. Deletions cut 6 bases from V and 7 bases from J, with 22 bases between. CDR3 coding DNA: TGTGCCAGCAGCTCTTTTTCGGCGGGCTTGTATAATGAGCAGTTCTTC. Encoded protein: CASSSFSAGLYNEQFF.

The chain joins TRBV28 to TRBJ2-5; no firm D call. With the DNA end fitting TRBJ2-7 better, the J assignment may be wrong. This CDR3 region has 13 residues. Per the germline V gene, CDR1 is MDHEN and CDR2 is SYDVKM. In DNA form, the CDR3 reads TGTGCCAGCAGCGCACTCGGGTTCGACGAGCAGTACTTC. Protein sequence: CASSALGFDEQYF.

The gene calls are TRBV4-2 and TRBJ1-6, with D hard to call. Germline lookup yields CDR1 LGHNA and CDR2 YNFKEQ. CDR3 length equals 16 residues. Trimming took off 0 bases at V and 7 bases at J, with 13 bases between the two ends. In nucleotides, the CDR3 is TGTGCCAGCAGCCAAGATATGCGAGCGGGCAATTCACCCCTCCACTTT. Translation: CASSQDMRAGNSPLHF.

The V gene is TRBV19, the J gene TRBJ2-1, with a tentative D call TRBD2 (5 bases). The CDR3 has 16 residues. The germline V gene has CDR1 LNHDA and CDR2 SQIVND (reference sequence). With 2 bases removed from V and 5 bases from J, the gap between germline ends came to 16 bases. The CDR3 here is CASSILGGWSHNEQFF. The CDR3, as DNA: TGTGCCAGTAGTATACTAGGAGGCTGGTCCCACAATGAGCAGTTCTTC.

This clonotype was seen more than once but under ten times. The J gene is TRBJ2-1, the V gene TRBV20-1; TRBD2 matches 12 bases. Germline lookup yields CDR1 DFQATT and CDR2 SNEGSKA (reference sequence). This CDR3 is 17 amino acids long. V gave up 2 bases and J gave up 5 bases; unmatched junction bases: 10. CDR3 DNA sequence: TGCAGTGCTAGACCACTCAGGAGACTAGCGGGGGACAATGAGCAGTTCTTC. Translated: CSARPLRRLAGDNEQFF.

J is TRBJ1-5 and V is TRBV7-2; tentatively, D is TRBD1 (6 bases). Germline CDR1 and CDR2: SGHTA and FQGNSA. There are 14 residues in the CDR3. Trimming took 2 bases from V and 9 from J, leaving 14 bases between them. CDR3 loop: CASSLPNIRGPQHF. CDR3 DNA: TGTGCCAGCAGCTTACCCAATATCAGGGGGCCCCAGCATTTT.

The chain joins TRBV12-3 or TRBV12-4 to TRBJ2-3; weak D call: TRBD2 (6 bases). The CDR3 spans 12 residues. The V end was cut by 8 bases, the J end by 6 bases, with 12 bases between. The CDR3 loop is CASSGEVDTQYF. Here the CDR3 DNA reads TGTGCCAGCTCCGGGGAGGTGGATACGCAGTATTTT.

This clonotype occurred a few times. The CDR3: CASSYRAGGYTF. The CDR3 DNA sequence: TGTGCCAGCAGTTACAGGGCGGGTGGCTACACCTTC. The chain employs TRBV2 and TRBJ1-2; the D gene is possibly TRBD1 (6 bases). This CDR3 is built from 12 residues. CDR1 and CDR2 from the germline V gene are SNHLY and FYNNEI. V was trimmed by 5 bases and J by 7 bases, leaving 11 bases between them.

This chain uses TRBV7-6 with TRBJ2-5; 7 bases agree with TRBD2. The V segment lost 2 bases and the J segment 3 bases; nucleotides outside the gene matches: 6. The CDR3 runs 15 residues. Looked up from germline, CDR1 is SGHVS and CDR2 is FNYEAQ. CDR3 amino acids: CASSLFLGGEETQYF. CDR3 nucleotides: TGTGCCAGCAGCTTATTCTTGGGGGGGGAAGAGACCCAGTACTTC.

The chain uses TRBV2 and TRBJ2-4, with 8 bases that match TRBD1. V was clipped by 5 bases and J by 4 bases; unmatched bases: 7. CDR3 length: 15 residues. The germline CDR1 and CDR2 sequences are SNHLY and FYNNEI. The CDR3 DNA sequence: TGTGCCAGCAGTTTTTCGACAGGGGAGAAAAACATTCAGTACTTC. This sequence encodes CASSFSTGEKNIQYF.